This T cell receptor (beta chain) is from a study of cytomegalovirus exposure and HLA in healthy donors. Germline V CDR1 and CDR2: MDHEN, SYDVKM. The trim removed 2 bases at V and 6 bases at J, leaving 10 bases unmatched. The CDR3 length is 15 residues. Comment on this clone: The antigen remains undetermined.

The PCR ran on 60 Vbeta and 13 Jbeta primers. Method: immunoSEQ multiplex PCR; TCRdb's copy keeps in-frame clones and lacks some. The sample consists of 130,000 to 150,000 clones, over 65% of them appearing once. Notes on the study in general: Other equally common chains were less clonally expanded than HLA-associated TCR beta chains, a later analysis showed. Donor immune exposure was known only as CMV serostatus. A later analysis linked a missense variant in DCLRE1C to the trimming of TCR beta V and J genes. Indistinguishability led to the exclusion of some V segments, TRBV6-2 and TRBV6-3 included.

The chain is built from TRBV28 and TRBJ2-7; TRBD2 agrees at 7 bases. The specimen sequenced was PBMCs. This sequence was found in a man between 18 and 35 years old in good health and CMV-seropositive. The CDR3 is CASSLPGGIQREQYF. CDR3 coding DNA: TGTGCCAGCAGTTTACCGGGGGGTATACAACGCGAGCAGTACTTC.